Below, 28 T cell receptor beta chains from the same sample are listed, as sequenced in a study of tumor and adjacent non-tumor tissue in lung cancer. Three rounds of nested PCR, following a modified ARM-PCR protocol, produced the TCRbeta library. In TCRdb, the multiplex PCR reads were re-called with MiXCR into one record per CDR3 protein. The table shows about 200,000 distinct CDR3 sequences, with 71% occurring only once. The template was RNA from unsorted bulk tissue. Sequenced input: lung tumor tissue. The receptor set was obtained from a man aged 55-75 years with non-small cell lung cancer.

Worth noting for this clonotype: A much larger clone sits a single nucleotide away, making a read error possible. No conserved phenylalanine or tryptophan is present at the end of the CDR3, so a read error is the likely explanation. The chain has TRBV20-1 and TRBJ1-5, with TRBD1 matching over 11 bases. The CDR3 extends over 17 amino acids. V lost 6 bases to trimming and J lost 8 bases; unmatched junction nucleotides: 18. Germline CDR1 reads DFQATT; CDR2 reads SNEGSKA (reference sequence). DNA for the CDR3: TGCAGTGCCCCAGAGGGACAGGGGGGCTTAGGAGGGAAGCCCCAGCATTCT. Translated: CSAPEGQGGLGGKPQHS.

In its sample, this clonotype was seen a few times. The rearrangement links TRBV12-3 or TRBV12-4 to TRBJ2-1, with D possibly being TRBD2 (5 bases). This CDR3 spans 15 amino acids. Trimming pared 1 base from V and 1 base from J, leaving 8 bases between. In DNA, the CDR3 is TGTGCCAGCAGTTTAGGTAGAGGGTCCTACAATGAGCAGTTCTTC. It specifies CASSLGRGSYNEQFF.

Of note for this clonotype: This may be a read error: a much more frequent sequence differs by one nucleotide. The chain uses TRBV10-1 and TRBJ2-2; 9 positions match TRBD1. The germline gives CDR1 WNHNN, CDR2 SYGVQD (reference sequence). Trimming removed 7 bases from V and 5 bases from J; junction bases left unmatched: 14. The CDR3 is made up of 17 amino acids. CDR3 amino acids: CASTRMGQGIGTGELFF. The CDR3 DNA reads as TGCGCCAGCACTCGGATGGGACAGGGTATAGGGACCGGGGAGCTGTTTTTT.

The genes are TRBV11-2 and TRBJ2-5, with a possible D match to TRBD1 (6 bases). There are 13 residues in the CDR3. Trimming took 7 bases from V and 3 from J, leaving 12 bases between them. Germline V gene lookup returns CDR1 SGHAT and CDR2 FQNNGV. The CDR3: CASNFSGEETQYF. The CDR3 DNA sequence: TGTGCCAGCAACTTTTCAGGGGAAGAGACCCAGTACTTC.

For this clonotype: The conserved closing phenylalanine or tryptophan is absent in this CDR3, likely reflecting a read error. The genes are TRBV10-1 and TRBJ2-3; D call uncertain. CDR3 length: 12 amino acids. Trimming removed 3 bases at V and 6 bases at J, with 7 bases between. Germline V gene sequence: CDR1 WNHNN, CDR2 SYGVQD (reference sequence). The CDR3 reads CASSETTDTQYL. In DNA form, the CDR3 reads TGCGCCAGCAGTGAAACTACTGATACGCAGTATTTG.

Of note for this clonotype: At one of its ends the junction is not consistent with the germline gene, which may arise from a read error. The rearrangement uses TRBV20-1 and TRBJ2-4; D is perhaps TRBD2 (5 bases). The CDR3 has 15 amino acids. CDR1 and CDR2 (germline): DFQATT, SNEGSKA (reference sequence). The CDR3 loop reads CNASISRPRENIQYF. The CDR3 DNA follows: TGCAATGCTAGCATAAGCCGACCCCGCGAGAACATTCAGTACTTC.

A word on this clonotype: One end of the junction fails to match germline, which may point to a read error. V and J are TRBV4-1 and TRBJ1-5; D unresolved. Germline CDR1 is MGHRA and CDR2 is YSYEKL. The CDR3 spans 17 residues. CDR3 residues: CASSQDPGGVTFQPQHF. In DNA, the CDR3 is TGTGCTAGCAGCCAAGACCCCGGCGGGGTTACGTTCCAGCCCCAGCATTTT.

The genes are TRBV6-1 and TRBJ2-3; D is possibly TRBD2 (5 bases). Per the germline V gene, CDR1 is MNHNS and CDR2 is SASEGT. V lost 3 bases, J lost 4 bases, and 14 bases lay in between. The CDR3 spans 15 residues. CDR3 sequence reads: CASSENSVRADTQYF. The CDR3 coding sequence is TGTGCCAGCAGTGAGAATAGCGTGAGGGCAGATACGCAGTATTTT.

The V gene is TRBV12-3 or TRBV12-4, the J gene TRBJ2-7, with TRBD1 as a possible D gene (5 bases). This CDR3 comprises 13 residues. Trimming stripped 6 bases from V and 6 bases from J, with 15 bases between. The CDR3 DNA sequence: TGTGCCAGCAGACCGCCAGGGCGCGGCGAGCAGTACTTC. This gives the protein CASRPPGRGEQYF.

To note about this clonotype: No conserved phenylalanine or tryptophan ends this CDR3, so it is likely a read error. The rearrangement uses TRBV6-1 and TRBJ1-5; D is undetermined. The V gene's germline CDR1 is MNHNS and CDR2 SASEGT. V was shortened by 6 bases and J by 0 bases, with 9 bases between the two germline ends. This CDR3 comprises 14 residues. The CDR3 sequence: CASRMVSSNQPQHL. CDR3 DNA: TGTGCCAGCAGGATGGTGAGTAGCAATCAGCCCCAGCATTTA.

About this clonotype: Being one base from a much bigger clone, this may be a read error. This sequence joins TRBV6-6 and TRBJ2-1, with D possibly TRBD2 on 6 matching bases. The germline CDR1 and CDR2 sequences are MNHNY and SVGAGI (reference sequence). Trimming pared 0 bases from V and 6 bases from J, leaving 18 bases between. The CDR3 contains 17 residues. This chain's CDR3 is CASSYSVAAGLFNEQFF. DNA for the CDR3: TGTGCCAGCAGTTACTCGGTAGCGGCAGGGCTCTTCAATGAGCAGTTCTTC.

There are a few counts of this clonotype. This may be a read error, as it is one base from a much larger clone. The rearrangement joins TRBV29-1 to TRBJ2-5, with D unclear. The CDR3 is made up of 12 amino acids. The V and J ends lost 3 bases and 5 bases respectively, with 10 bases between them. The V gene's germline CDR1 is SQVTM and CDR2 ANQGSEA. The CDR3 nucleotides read TGCAGCGTTGAGGGCGAGTTGGAGACCCAGTACTTC. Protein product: CSVEGELETQYF.

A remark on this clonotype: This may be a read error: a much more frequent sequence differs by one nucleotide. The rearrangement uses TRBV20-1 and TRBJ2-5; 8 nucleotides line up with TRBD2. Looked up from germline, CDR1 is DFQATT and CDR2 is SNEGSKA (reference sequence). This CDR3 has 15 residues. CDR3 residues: CGARDIGRGEETQYF. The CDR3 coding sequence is TGCGGTGCTAGAGATATCGGGAGGGGGGAAGAGACCCAGTACTTC.

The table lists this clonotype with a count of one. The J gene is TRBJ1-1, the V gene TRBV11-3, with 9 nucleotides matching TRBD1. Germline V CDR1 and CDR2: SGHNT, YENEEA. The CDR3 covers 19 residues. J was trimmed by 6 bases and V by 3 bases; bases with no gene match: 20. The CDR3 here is CASSLGMHRGLSGDSEAFF. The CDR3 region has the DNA TGTGCCAGCAGCTTGGGGATGCACAGGGGGCTATCAGGCGACTCTGAAGCTTTCTTT.

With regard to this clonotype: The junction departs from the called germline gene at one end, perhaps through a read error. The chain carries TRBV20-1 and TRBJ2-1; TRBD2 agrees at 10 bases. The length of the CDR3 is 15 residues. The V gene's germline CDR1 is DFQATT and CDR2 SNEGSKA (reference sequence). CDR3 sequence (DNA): TGCAGTCCTAGACCCGGGGGGACTAGCGCGTGTGAGCAGTTCTTC. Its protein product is CSPRPGGTSACEQFF.

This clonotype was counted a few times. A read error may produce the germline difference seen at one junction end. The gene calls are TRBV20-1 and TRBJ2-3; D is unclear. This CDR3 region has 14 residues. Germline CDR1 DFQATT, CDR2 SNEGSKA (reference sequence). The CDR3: CSANVDIGTDTHYF. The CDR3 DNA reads TGCAGTGCCAATGTAGATATAGGCACAGATACGCACTATTTT.

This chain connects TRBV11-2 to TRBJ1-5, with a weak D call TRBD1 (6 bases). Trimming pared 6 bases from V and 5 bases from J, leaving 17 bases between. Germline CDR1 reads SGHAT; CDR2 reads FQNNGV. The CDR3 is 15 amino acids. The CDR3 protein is CASSWGTMGDQPQHF. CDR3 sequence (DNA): TGTGCCAGCAGTTGGGGGACAATGGGAGATCAGCCCCAGCATTTT.

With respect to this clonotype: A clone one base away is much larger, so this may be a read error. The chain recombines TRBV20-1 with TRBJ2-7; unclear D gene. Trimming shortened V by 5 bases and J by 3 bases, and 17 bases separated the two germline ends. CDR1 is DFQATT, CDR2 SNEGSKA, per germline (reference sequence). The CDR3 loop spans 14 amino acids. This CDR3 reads CSAAVIQHYYEQYF. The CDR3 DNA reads TGCAGTGCTGCAGTAATTCAGCATTACTACGAGCAGTACTTC.

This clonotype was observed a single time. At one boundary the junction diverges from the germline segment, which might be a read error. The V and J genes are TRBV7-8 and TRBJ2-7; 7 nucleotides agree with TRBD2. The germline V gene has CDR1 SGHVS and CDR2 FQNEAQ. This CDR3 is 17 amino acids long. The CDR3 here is CASSLVVSGSLSYEQYF. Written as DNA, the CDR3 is TGTGCCAGCAGTTTAGTGGTTAGCGGGTCCCTCTCCTACGAGCAGTACTTC. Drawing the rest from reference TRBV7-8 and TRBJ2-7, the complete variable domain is GAGVSQSPRYKVAKRGQDVALRCDPISGHVSLFWYQQALGQGPEFLTYFQNEAQLDKSGLPSDRFFAERPEGSVSTLKIQRTQQEDSAVYLCASSLVVSGSLSYEQYFGPGTRLTVT.

CDR3 DNA sequence: TGTGCCAGCAGCTTAGGCCGGGGTACGAGAGACACGCAGTATTTT. It encodes CASSLGRGTRDTQYF. The chain uses TRBV11-2 and TRBJ2-3; TRBD2 might be the D (5 bases). Trimming took off 1 base at V and 9 bases at J, with 17 bases between the two ends. Looked up from germline, CDR1 is SGHAT and CDR2 is FQNNGV. This CDR3 is built from 15 residues.

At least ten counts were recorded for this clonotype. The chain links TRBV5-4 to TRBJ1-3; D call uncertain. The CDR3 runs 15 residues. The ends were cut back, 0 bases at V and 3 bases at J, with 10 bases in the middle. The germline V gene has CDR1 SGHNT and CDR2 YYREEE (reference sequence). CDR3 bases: TGTGCCAGCAGCTTGGGAATAGGCGGTGGAAACACCATATATTTT. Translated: CASSLGIGGGNTIYF.

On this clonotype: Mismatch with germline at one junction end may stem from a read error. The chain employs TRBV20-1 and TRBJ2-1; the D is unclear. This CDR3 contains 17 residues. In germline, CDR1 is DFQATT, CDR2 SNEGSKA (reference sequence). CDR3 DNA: TGTAGTGCTAGAGATCACGGCGAGCCGAGCTCCTACAATGTGCAGTTCTTC. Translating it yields CSARDHGEPSSYNVQFF.

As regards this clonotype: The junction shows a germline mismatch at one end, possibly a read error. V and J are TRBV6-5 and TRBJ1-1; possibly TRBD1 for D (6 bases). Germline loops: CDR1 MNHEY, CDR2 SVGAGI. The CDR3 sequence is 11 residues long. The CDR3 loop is CASRTVSEAFF. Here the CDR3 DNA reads TGCGCTAGCAGGACAGTCTCTGAAGCTTTCTTT.

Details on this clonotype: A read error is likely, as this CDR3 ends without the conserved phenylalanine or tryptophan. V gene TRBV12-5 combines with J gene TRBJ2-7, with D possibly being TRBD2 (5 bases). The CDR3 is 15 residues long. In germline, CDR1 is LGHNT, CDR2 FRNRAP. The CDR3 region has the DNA TGTGCTAGTGGTTTGGACCACACGGGGAGCTACGTGCAGTACTTA. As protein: CASGLDHTGSYVQYL.

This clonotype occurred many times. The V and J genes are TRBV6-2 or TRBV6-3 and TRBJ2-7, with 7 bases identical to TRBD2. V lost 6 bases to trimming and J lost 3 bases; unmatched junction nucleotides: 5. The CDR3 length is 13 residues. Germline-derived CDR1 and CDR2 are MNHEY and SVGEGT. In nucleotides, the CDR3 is TGTGCCAGCAGAAGCGGGAATCTCTACGAGCAGTACTTC. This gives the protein CASRSGNLYEQYF.

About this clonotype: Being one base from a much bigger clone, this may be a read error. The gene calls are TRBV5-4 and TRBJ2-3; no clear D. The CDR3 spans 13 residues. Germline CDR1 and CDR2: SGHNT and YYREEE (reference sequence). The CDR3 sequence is CASSLDSTNTQYF. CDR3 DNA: TGTGCCAGCAGCTTGGACAGCACAAATACGCAGTATTTT.

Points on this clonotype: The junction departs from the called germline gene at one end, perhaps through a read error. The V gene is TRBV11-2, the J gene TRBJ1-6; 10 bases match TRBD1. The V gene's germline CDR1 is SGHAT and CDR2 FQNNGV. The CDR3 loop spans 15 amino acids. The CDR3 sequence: CASSLGTGATSPLHF. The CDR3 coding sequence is TGTGCCAGCAGCCTGGGGACAGGGGCAACATCACCGCTCCACTTT.

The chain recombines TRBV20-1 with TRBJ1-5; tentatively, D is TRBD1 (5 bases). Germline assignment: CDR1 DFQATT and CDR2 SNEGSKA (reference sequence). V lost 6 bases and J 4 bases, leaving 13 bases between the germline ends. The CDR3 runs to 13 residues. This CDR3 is CSAVMGPNQPQHF. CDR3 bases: TGCAGTGCCGTCATGGGGCCAAATCAGCCCCAGCATTTT.